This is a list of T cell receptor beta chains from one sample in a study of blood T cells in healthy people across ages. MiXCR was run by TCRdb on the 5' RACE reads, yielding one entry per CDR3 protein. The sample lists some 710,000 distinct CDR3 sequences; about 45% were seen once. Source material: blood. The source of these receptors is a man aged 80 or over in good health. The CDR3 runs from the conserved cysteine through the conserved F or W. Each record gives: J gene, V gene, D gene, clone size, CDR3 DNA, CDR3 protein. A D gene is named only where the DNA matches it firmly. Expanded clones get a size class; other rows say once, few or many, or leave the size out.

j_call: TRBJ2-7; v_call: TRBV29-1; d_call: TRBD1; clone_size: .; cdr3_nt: TGCAGCGGTGGACAGGGGGCATCCTACGAGCAGTACTTC; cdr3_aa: CSGGQGASYEQYF
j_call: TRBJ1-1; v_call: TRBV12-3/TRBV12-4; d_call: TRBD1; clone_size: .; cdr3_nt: TGTGCCAGCAGAAGGGGACAGGGCATTGGCACTGAAGCTTTCTTT; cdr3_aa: CASRRGQGIGTEAFF
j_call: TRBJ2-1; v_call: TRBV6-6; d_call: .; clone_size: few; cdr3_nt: TGTGCCAGCAGTTACTCGATAAGGGGGGAGGCGAAGCAGTTCTTC; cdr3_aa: CASSYSIRGEAKQFF
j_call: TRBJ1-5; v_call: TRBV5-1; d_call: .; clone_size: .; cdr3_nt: TGCGCCAGCAGCTTGGACAACGGACAGCCCCAGCATTTT; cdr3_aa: CASSLDNGQPQHF
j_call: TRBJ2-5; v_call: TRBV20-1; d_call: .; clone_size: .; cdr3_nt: TGCAGTGCTAGCGCCCCGCTCGGGCGGCAAGAGACCCAGTACTTC; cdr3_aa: CSASAPLGRQETQYF
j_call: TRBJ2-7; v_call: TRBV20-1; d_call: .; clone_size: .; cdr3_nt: TGCAGTGCTAGAGATCTAGCGAGAGGAAATTACGAGCAGTACTTC; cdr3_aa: CSARDLARGNYEQYF
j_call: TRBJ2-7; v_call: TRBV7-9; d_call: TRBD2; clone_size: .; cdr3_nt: TGTGCCAGCAGCCCGGGAGGGGGGAACTCCTACAATGAGCAGTACTTC; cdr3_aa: CASSPGGGNSYNEQYF
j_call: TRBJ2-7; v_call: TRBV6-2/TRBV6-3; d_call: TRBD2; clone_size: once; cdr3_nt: TGTGCCAGCAGTTATAATCCGGGACTAGCGGACTACGAGCAGTACTTC; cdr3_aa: CASSYNPGLADYEQYF
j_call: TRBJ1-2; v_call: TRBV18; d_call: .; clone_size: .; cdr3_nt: TGTGCCAGCTCAACCCAGGGGATCTATGGCTACACCTTC; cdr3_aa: CASSTQGIYGYTF
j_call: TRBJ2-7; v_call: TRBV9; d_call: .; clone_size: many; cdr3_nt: TGTGCCAGCAGCGTAGATCAGATGGACTACGAGCAGTACTTC; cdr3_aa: CASSVDQMDYEQYF
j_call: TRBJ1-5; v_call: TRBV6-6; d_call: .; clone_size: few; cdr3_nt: TGTGCCAGCAGTTATGGGGGCGGGAGCAATCAGCCCCAGCATTTT; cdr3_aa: CASSYGGGSNQPQHF
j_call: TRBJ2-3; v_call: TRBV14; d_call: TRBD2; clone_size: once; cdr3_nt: TGTGCCAGCAGCCAGACTAGCGCGGGCACGGATACGCAGTATTTT; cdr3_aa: CASSQTSAGTDTQYF
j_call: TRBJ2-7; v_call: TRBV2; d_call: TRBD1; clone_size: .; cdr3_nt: TGTGCCAGCCGACTAACTCGGACAGGTTGGGAGAACGAGCAGTACTTC; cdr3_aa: CASRLTRTGWENEQYF
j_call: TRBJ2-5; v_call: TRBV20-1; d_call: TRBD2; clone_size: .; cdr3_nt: TGCAGTGCTTACGATCGGCGGGGGGGCCTGGTCCATGAGCAGTACTTC; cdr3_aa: CSAYDRRGGLVHEQYF
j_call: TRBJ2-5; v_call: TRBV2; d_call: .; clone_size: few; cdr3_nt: TGTGCCAGCAGTCAAAACGGGGAACAAGAGACCCAGTACTTC; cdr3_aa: CASSQNGEQETQYF
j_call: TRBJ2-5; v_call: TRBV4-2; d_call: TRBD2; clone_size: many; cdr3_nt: TGTGCCAGCAGCCAAGATCTCCCGACTAGCGGGAGCCCACATGGGACCCAGTACTTC; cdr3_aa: CASSQDLPTSGSPHGTQYF
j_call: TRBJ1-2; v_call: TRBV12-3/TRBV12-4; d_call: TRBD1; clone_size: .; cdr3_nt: TGTGCCAGCAGTCCGCACCGGGACAGTCGTGGCTACACCTTC; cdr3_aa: CASSPHRDSRGYTF
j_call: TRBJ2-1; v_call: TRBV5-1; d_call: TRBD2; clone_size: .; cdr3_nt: TGCGCCAGCAGCTTGGAAGGTACGGGACTAGCGGGAGGTTTGTCCTACAATGAGCAGTTCTTC; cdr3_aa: CASSLEGTGLAGGLSYNEQFF
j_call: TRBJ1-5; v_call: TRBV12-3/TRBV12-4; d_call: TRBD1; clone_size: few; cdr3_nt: TGTGCCAGCAGTCCCGGGACAGGGCTGGGTCAGCCCCAGCATTTT; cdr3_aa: CASSPGTGLGQPQHF
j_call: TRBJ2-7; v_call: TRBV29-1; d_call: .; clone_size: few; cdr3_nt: TGCAGCGTTGAAGATCCAGCGTCGAGCTCCTACGAGCAGTACTTC; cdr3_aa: CSVEDPASSSYEQYF
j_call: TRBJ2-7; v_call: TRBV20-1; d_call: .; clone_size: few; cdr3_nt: TGCAGTGCCGCGGGCCAGGCCTACGAGCAGTACTTC; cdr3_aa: CSAAGQAYEQYF
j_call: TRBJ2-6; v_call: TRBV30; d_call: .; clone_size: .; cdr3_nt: TGTGCCTGGAGTACCCGACAGATCTCTGGGGCCAACGTCCTGACTTTC; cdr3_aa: CAWSTRQISGANVLTF
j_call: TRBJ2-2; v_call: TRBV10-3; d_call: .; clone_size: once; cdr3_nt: TGTGCCACCAGTGAGGCTAGGTGGAACACCGGGGAGCTGTTTTTT; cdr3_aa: CATSEARWNTGELFF
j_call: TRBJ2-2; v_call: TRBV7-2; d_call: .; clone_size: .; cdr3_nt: TGTGCCAGCAGCTCCGCCTTGGACACCGGGGAGCTGTTTTTT; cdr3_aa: CASSSALDTGELFF
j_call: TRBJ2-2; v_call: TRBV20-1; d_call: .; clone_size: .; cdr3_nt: TGCAGTGCTAGAGATGGGGGTAGGACCGGGGAGCTGTTTTTT; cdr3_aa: CSARDGGRTGELFF
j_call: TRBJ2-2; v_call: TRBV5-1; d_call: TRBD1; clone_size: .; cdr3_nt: TGCGCCAGCCGCCGGACAGGGGGCGGAACGGACACCGGGGAGCTGTTTTTT; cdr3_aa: CASRRTGGGTDTGELFF
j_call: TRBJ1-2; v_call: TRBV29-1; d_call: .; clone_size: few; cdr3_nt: TGCAGCGCTGGGGGGGGGCGCGGCTATGGCTACACCTTC; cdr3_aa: CSAGGGRGYGYTF